A selection of T cell receptor beta chains follows, all from one sample in a study of CD8 T cells in Susac syndrome. TCRdb called the immunoSEQ multiplex PCR reads again in MiXCR, with one record for every CDR3 protein. Of around 200,000 distinct CDR3 sequences listed, about 94% are singletons. The source material was CD4+ T cells from PBMCs. Source of these receptors: a human donor with multiple sclerosis. CDR3s include the opening cysteine and the closing phenylalanine or tryptophan. Each record gives: D gene, V gene, clone size, J gene, CDR3 DNA, CDR3 protein. A D gene is named only where the DNA matches it firmly. A clone size is listed for some rows: how often the clone was seen (once, few, many), or a class if it is expanded.

>NA|TRBV20-1|NA|TRBJ1-2
TGCAGTGCTAGAGACGCGCAGGTCTACGGCTATGGCTACACCTTC
CSARDAQVYGYGYTF
>TRBD1|TRBV9|NA|TRBJ2-6
TGTGCCAGCAGCGGCAACAGGGGGCCTGGGGCCAACGTCCTGACTTTC
CASSGNRGPGANVLTF
>TRBD2|TRBV5-1|once|TRBJ2-7
TGCGCCAGCAGCTTGGAGGCTAGCGGGGATCGGTACTTC
CASSLEASGDRYF
>NA|TRBV7-2|NA|TRBJ2-5
TGTGCCAGCAGCTTAGACCCAGGCATCCAAGAGACCCAGTACTTC
CASSLDPGIQETQYF
>NA|TRBV30|NA|TRBJ1-2
TGTGCCTGGAGGTCCCTTGGTGGGGTTGGCTACACCTTC
CAWRSLGGVGYTF
>NA|TRBV6-5|NA|TRBJ2-3
TGTGCCAGCAGTTATGATCCGGTGGATACGCAGTATTTT
CASSYDPVDTQYF
>TRBD1|TRBV27|NA|TRBJ2-3
TGTGCCAGCAGCAAACAGGGGAGAGATACGCAGTATTTT
CASSKQGRDTQYF
>TRBD2|TRBV7-2|NA|TRBJ2-3
TGTGCCAGCAGCTTAGGGCCGCGCGCGGGGGACCTCACAGATACGCAGTATTTT
CASSLGPRAGDLTDTQYF
>NA|TRBV30|NA|TRBJ1-2
TGTGCCTGGAGTGCACTCTCTAACTATGGCTACACCTTC
CAWSALSNYGYTF
>TRBD1|TRBV20-1|NA|TRBJ2-7
TGCAGTGCTAGAAGAACAGGGGGAAACTACGAGCAGTACTTC
CSARRTGGNYEQYF
>NA|TRBV6-2/TRBV6-3|NA|TRBJ2-3
TGTGCCAGCAGGGAGGTCGGCACAGATACGCAGTATTTT
CASREVGTDTQYF
>TRBD1|TRBV5-1|once|TRBJ2-7
TGCGCCAGCAGCCCGGACAGGGCCGCCTACGAGCAGTACTTC
CASSPDRAAYEQYF
>TRBD2|TRBV15|NA|TRBJ2-7
TGTGCCACCAGCAGATTAGGACTAGCTGGGGGCGAGCAGTACTTC
CATSRLGLAGGEQYF
>TRBD1|TRBV12-3/TRBV12-4|NA|TRBJ2-2
TGTGCCAGCAGTTTAAGGACAGGGGATACCGGGGAGCTGTTTTTT
CASSLRTGDTGELFF
>NA|TRBV18|NA|TRBJ1-1
TGTGCCAGCTCACCAACGCGTGGGCAGCAAGGCGTAGGTAGCACTGAAGCTTTCTTT
CASSPTRGQQGVGSTEAFF
>TRBD1|TRBV10-2|NA|TRBJ2-7
TGCGCCAGCAGAGGGACAGGGAGCAGGATCAACGAGCAGTACTTC
CASRGTGSRINEQYF
>NA|TRBV4-3|NA|TRBJ1-6
TGCGCCAGCAGCCAAGACGGACAGCTCTATAATTCACCCCTCCACTTT
CASSQDGQLYNSPLHF
>NA|TRBV19|NA|TRBJ2-5
TGTGCCAGTAGTCGCAGCGGTTTGCCAGAGACCCAGTACTTC
CASSRSGLPETQYF
>NA|TRBV20-1|NA|TRBJ2-1
TGCAGTGCCCGCACGGATGAGCAGTTCTTC
CSARTDEQFF
>TRBD2|TRBV29-1|NA|TRBJ2-1
TGCAGCGCCCAGAGAGCGGGGGGGGAATACAATGAGCAGTTCTTC
CSAQRAGGEYNEQFF
>NA|TRBV29-1|NA|TRBJ2-7
TGCAGCGTTGAAACGAGCTCCTACGAGCAGTACTTC
CSVETSSYEQYF
>NA|TRBV1|NA|TRBJ2-7
TGCACCAGCAGCCAAGATCGTAGGATCTCCTACGAGCAGTACTTC
CTSSQDRRISYEQYF
>TRBD1|TRBV6-6|NA|TRBJ2-2
TGTGCCAGCAGAAGGGACAGGGGTTCGAACACCGGGGAGCTGTTTTTT
CASRRDRGSNTGELFF
>NA|TRBV19|NA|TRBJ1-2
TGTGCCAGTAGTAGTGGACAGAACTATGGCTACACCTTC
CASSSGQNYGYTF
>TRBD2|TRBV7-3|NA|TRBJ2-2
TGTGCCAGCAGCCTAACCGGGGGGACTAGCCCCGGGGAGCTGTTTTTT
CASSLTGGTSPGELFF
>TRBD1|TRBV5-1|NA|TRBJ1-1
TGCGCCAGCAGCTCTGGGGACAGGGCGACTGAAGCTTTCTTT
CASSSGDRATEAFF
>NA|TRBV29-1|once|TRBJ1-2
TGCAGCGTTCTCCCTTCCAGTTCTCCCTCACTTGGCTACACCTTC
CSVLPSSSPSLGYTF
>NA|TRBV12-3/TRBV12-4|NA|TRBJ1-2
TGTGCCAGCAGTAGGAGATCTGGTGGCTACACCTTC
CASSRRSGGYTF
>TRBD2|TRBV7-9|NA|TRBJ2-1
TGTGCCAGCAGCTCACGAGGACTAGCGGTCGACAATGAGCAGTTCTTC
CASSSRGLAVDNEQFF
>TRBD1|TRBV4-1|NA|TRBJ1-1
TGCGCCAGCAGCCAAGCGTGGTTAGGGGGCGCCGGGGCTTTCTTT
CASSQAWLGGAGAFF
>TRBD2|TRBV20-1|NA|TRBJ2-5
TGCAGTGCTACACCGGGACTAGCGGGAGAGACCCAGTACTTC
CSATPGLAGETQYF
>NA|TRBV7-2|NA|TRBJ2-1
TGTGCCAGCAGCTTAGGTTTGATTGTTCGCTCCTACAATGAGCAGTTCTTC
CASSLGLIVRSYNEQFF
>TRBD1|TRBV19|NA|TRBJ1-2
TGTGCCAGTACCCCCCCGGGACAGATTTATGGCTACACCTTC
CASTPPGQIYGYTF
>NA|TRBV6-6|NA|TRBJ2-7
TGTGCCAGCAGTCAACCGCCGACCTACGAGCAGTACTTC
CASSQPPTYEQYF
>NA|TRBV29-1|NA|TRBJ1-1
TGCAGCGTTAGTAGAGCGAACACTGAAGCTTTCTTT
CSVSRANTEAFF
>NA|TRBV6-2/TRBV6-3|NA|TRBJ1-1
TGTGCCAGCAGAGCCACAGGGATCACTGAAGCTTTCTTT
CASRATGITEAFF
>NA|TRBV11-1|NA|TRBJ2-5
TGTGCCAGCAGCTTAGGTCCAGGGGAAGAGACCCAGTACTTC
CASSLGPGEETQYF
>NA|TRBV20-1|NA|TRBJ2-3
TGCAGTGCTCCACGGACTGTAACAGATACGCAGTATTTT
CSAPRTVTDTQYF
>TRBD1|TRBV3-1|NA|TRBJ1-1
TGTGCCAGCAGCCAAGATCGGACAGGGGTAAGGCCTATGAACACTGAAGCTTTCTTT
CASSQDRTGVRPMNTEAFF
>TRBD1|TRBV12-3/TRBV12-4|NA|TRBJ2-3
TGTGCCAGCAGTTTAGCGGGACAGAGGTACACAGATACGCAGTATTTT
CASSLAGQRYTDTQYF
>NA|TRBV29-1|NA|TRBJ1-6
TGCAGCGTTGGAGGAGGGAATAATTCACCCCTCCACTTT
CSVGGGNNSPLHF
>TRBD1|TRBV6-4|NA|TRBJ1-4
TGTGCCAGCAGAACCGGGACAGAGGATGAAAAACTGTTTTTT
CASRTGTEDEKLFF